This TCR beta chain was profiled in a study of blood T cell repertoires in COVID-19. The length of the CDR3 is 12 residues. Trimming removed 6 bases from V and 8 bases from J; junction bases left unmatched: 4. CDR1 and CDR2 (germline): MNHEY, SVGAGI. TCRdb keeps only in-frame clones here, not all; method: immunoSEQ multiplex PCR. Of under 300,000 clones listed, approximately 86% are singletons. This chain joins TRBV6-5 and TRBJ1-2; 9 bases are a match to TRBD1. The specimen was peripheral blood. This sequence originates from a human donor in a cohort sampled during active COVID-19. The CDR3 region has the DNA TGTGCCAGCAGCCCGGGACAGGGAGGCTACACCTTC. Its translation: CASSPGQGGYTF.